This is a list of T cell receptor beta chains from one sample in a study of T cells after yellow fever vaccination. Using its own MiXCR run on the 5' RACE reads, TCRdb lists one record per CDR3 protein. The sample lists some 670,000 distinct CDR3 sequences; approximately 13% were seen once. The sequencing here drew on PBMCs, taken on the day of the yellow fever booster vaccination. The receptors originated from a man aged 25 to 45 who received the YFV17D yellow fever vaccine. Each CDR3 is given with its conserved first and last residue. Fields, in order: D gene, clone size, J gene, V gene, CDR3 protein, CDR3 DNA. D genes are given only for firm matches. Some rows mark clone size as missing; the rest say once, few, many or name a class of expanded clone.

D: NA
size: NA
J: TRBJ2-1
V: TRBV6-1
CDR3: CASTLGAWANEQFF
DNA: TGTGCCAGCACCTTAGGGGCCTGGGCCAATGAGCAGTTCTTC

D: TRBD1
size: NA
J: TRBJ2-2
V: TRBV5-1
CDR3: CASSEVNPGTDLTGELFF
DNA: TGCGCCAGCAGCGAGGTGAACCCCGGGACAGACCTCACCGGGGAGCTGTTTTTT

D: TRBD2
size: many
J: TRBJ2-1
V: TRBV7-2
CDR3: CASKSTSGSYNEQFF
DNA: TGTGCCAGCAAATCGACTAGCGGGTCGTACAATGAGCAGTTCTTC

D: NA
size: NA
J: TRBJ2-1
V: TRBV7-2
CDR3: CASSLARTRLSEQFF
DNA: TGTGCCAGCAGCTTAGCGCGGACCCGACTAAGCGAGCAGTTCTTC

D: TRBD2
size: NA
J: TRBJ2-3
V: TRBV6-1
CDR3: CASSPLAGGGDTQYF
DNA: TGTGCCAGCAGCCCCCTAGCGGGAGGGGGAGATACGCAGTATTTT

D: NA
size: many
J: TRBJ2-1
V: TRBV30
CDR3: CAWSVLNEQFF
DNA: TGTGCCTGGAGTGTGTTAAATGAGCAGTTCTTC

D: TRBD2
size: few
J: TRBJ2-5
V: TRBV6-2/TRBV6-3
CDR3: CASGKLADQETQYF
DNA: TGTGCCAGCGGGAAACTAGCGGACCAAGAGACCCAGTACTTC

D: TRBD1
size: many
J: TRBJ2-7
V: TRBV28
CDR3: CASSPTGTGAYEQYF
DNA: TGTGCCAGCAGTCCCACCGGGACAGGCGCCTACGAGCAGTACTTC

D: TRBD2
size: few
J: TRBJ2-1
V: TRBV5-4
CDR3: CASSKGLAGSGYNEQFF
DNA: TGTGCCAGCAGCAAGGGACTAGCGGGAAGTGGATACAATGAGCAGTTCTTC

D: NA
size: NA
J: TRBJ2-3
V: TRBV20-1
CDR3: CSATDRDWPTDTQYF
DNA: TGCAGTGCAACCGACAGGGACTGGCCCACAGATACGCAGTATTTT

D: NA
size: NA
J: TRBJ2-4
V: TRBV7-2
CDR3: CASSGRDKAKNIQYF
DNA: TGTGCCAGCAGCGGGAGGGACAAAGCCAAAAACATTCAGTACTTC

D: NA
size: NA
J: TRBJ2-5
V: TRBV12-3/TRBV12-4
CDR3: CASSPGRNRVQETQYF
DNA: TGTGCCAGCAGTCCCGGACGGAATCGGGTCCAAGAGACCCAGTACTTC

D: NA
size: few
J: TRBJ2-5
V: TRBV18
CDR3: CASSPPNGVLKRQETQYF
DNA: TGTGCCAGCTCACCGCCGAATGGGGTCCTAAAACGCCAAGAGACCCAGTACTTC

D: NA
size: few
J: TRBJ2-1
V: TRBV5-6
CDR3: CASSRRTESLYNEQFF
DNA: TGTGCCAGCAGCCGACGGACCGAGAGTCTTTACAATGAGCAGTTCTTC

D: NA
size: few
J: TRBJ2-7
V: TRBV19
CDR3: CASRAGPTYEQYF
DNA: TGTGCCAGTAGGGCAGGCCCAACCTACGAGCAGTACTTC

D: NA
size: NA
J: TRBJ2-7
V: TRBV5-6
CDR3: CASSFELNYEQYF
DNA: TGTGCCAGCAGCTTTGAGTTAAACTACGAGCAGTACTTC

D: TRBD2
size: NA
J: TRBJ2-7
V: TRBV6-2/TRBV6-3
CDR3: CASSYLSGAYEQYF
DNA: TGTGCCAGCAGTTACTTAAGCGGGGCTTACGAGCAGTACTTC

D: TRBD1
size: NA
J: TRBJ1-6
V: TRBV7-2
CDR3: CASSLLGTDNSPLHF
DNA: TGTGCCAGCAGCCTCCTCGGGACAGACAATTCACCCCTCCACTTT

D: NA
size: many
J: TRBJ2-1
V: TRBV20-1
CDR3: CSASDNEQFF
DNA: TGCAGTGCTAGCGACAATGAGCAGTTCTTC

D: NA
size: NA
J: TRBJ2-7
V: TRBV7-2
CDR3: CASSPRADEQYF
DNA: TGTGCCAGCAGCCCCAGAGCAGACGAGCAGTACTTC

D: TRBD1
size: many
J: TRBJ2-7
V: TRBV7-2
CDR3: CASSRDRSYEQYF
DNA: TGTGCCAGCAGCCGGGACAGGTCCTACGAGCAGTACTTC

D: TRBD2
size: many
J: TRBJ2-1
V: TRBV18
CDR3: CASSAGGNNEQFF
DNA: TGTGCCAGCTCAGCGGGAGGTAACAATGAGCAGTTCTTC

D: TRBD1
size: NA
J: TRBJ2-3
V: TRBV20-1
CDR3: CSARDARDREDTQYF
DNA: TGCAGTGCTAGAGATGCCAGGGACAGGGAAGATACGCAGTATTTT

D: TRBD2
size: many
J: TRBJ2-5
V: TRBV20-1
CDR3: CSARGTSGRVGETQYF
DNA: TGCAGTGCTAGAGGGACTAGCGGGAGGGTTGGAGAGACCCAGTACTTC

D: NA
size: NA
J: TRBJ1-2
V: TRBV6-5
CDR3: CASSYRAGGSGGYTF
DNA: TGTGCCAGCAGTTACAGGGCGGGGGGGTCGGGCGGCTACACCTTC

D: NA
size: many
J: TRBJ2-7
V: TRBV20-1
CDR3: CSAREAYEQYF
DNA: TGCAGTGCTAGAGAAGCCTACGAGCAGTACTTC

D: TRBD1
size: NA
J: TRBJ1-2
V: TRBV6-2/TRBV6-3
CDR3: CASSYGTGAGVYGYTF
DNA: TGTGCCAGCAGTTACGGGACAGGGGCCGGTGTCTATGGCTACACCTTC

D: TRBD1
size: NA
J: TRBJ1-2
V: TRBV5-8
CDR3: CATTGTGRLGGYTF
DNA: TGTGCCACCACCGGGACAGGGCGATTAGGTGGCTACACCTTC

D: NA
size: NA
J: TRBJ2-7
V: TRBV5-6
CDR3: CASSLAYPGLVQYF
DNA: TGTGCCAGCAGCTTGGCCTATCCCGGACTCGTGCAGTACTTC

D: NA
size: few
J: TRBJ2-7
V: TRBV5-1
CDR3: CASSSFEWGRYEQYF
DNA: TGCGCCAGCAGCTCCTTCGAATGGGGTCGATACGAGCAGTACTTC

D: NA
size: few
J: TRBJ1-5
V: TRBV10-3
CDR3: CAISDRNNQPQHF
DNA: TGTGCCATCAGCGACAGAAACAATCAGCCCCAGCATTTT

D: TRBD2
size: many
J: TRBJ2-1
V: TRBV5-1
CDR3: CASSLAGGSTYNEQFF
DNA: TGCGCCAGCAGCTTGGCGGGAGGGTCGACCTACAATGAGCAGTTCTTC

D: NA
size: many
J: TRBJ2-2
V: TRBV20-1
CDR3: CSARTSLTGELFF
DNA: TGCAGTGCTAGAACTTCTTTAACCGGGGAGCTGTTTTTT

D: TRBD1
size: few
J: TRBJ2-2
V: TRBV15
CDR3: CATSRDRTGLNTGELFF
DNA: TGTGCCACCAGCAGAGATAGGACAGGATTGAACACCGGGGAGCTGTTTTTT

D: TRBD2
size: few
J: TRBJ2-1
V: TRBV20-1
CDR3: CSASSNGAGVPYNEQFF
DNA: TGCAGTGCTAGTTCCAATGGGGCGGGAGTGCCTTACAATGAGCAGTTCTTC

D: NA
size: many
J: TRBJ1-2
V: TRBV5-5
CDR3: CASSLVLGQNGYTF
DNA: TGTGCCAGCAGCTTGGTACTAGGACAAAATGGCTACACCTTC

D: NA
size: NA
J: TRBJ2-7
V: TRBV7-2
CDR3: CASSYGTTGPYEQYF
DNA: TGTGCCAGCAGCTACGGGACAACGGGGCCCTACGAGCAGTACTTC

D: NA
size: many
J: TRBJ2-2
V: TRBV4-2
CDR3: CASSESFANTGELFF
DNA: TGTGCCAGCAGCGAGTCGTTCGCGAACACCGGGGAGCTGTTTTTT

D: NA
size: NA
J: TRBJ2-1
V: TRBV5-1
CDR3: CASSLGQLYNEQFF
DNA: TGCGCCAGCAGCTTGGGCCAGCTATACAATGAGCAGTTCTTC

D: TRBD1
size: few
J: TRBJ1-6
V: TRBV5-6
CDR3: CASSPSDREAAPLHF
DNA: TGTGCCAGCAGCCCGTCGGACAGGGAAGCGGCACCCCTCCACTTT

D: NA
size: few
J: TRBJ2-7
V: TRBV10-3
CDR3: CAAGAGLGYEQYF
DNA: TGTGCCGCCGGTGCGGGACTGGGGTACGAGCAGTACTTC

D: NA
size: NA
J: TRBJ2-3
V: TRBV29-1
CDR3: CSVWVPDTQYF
DNA: TGCAGCGTTTGGGTTCCAGATACGCAGTATTTT

D: NA
size: NA
J: TRBJ2-7
V: TRBV19
CDR3: CASAGPTYEQYF
DNA: TGTGCCAGTGCCGGGCCTACCTACGAGCAGTACTTC

D: NA
size: few
J: TRBJ2-3
V: TRBV5-5
CDR3: CASSGGSRTDTQYF
DNA: TGTGCCAGCAGCGGGGGGTCTAGAACAGATACGCAGTATTTT

D: NA
size: NA
J: TRBJ2-2
V: TRBV7-8
CDR3: CASSFVGGELFF
DNA: TGTGCCAGCAGCTTCGTTGGCGGGGAGCTGTTTTTT

D: NA
size: NA
J: TRBJ2-3
V: TRBV5-1
CDR3: CASSPKSGGGTDTQYF
DNA: TGCGCCAGCAGCCCAAAGTCTGGGGGCGGCACAGATACGCAGTATTTT

D: NA
size: once
J: TRBJ2-5
V: TRBV7-9
CDR3: CASSLVASGGYF
DNA: TGTGCCAGCAGCTTAGTCGCCTCCGGGGGGTACTTC

D: NA
size: few
J: TRBJ1-4
V: TRBV20-1
CDR3: CSAPLLEKLFF
DNA: TGCAGTGCTCCCTTGTTGGAAAAACTGTTTTTT

D: NA
size: few
J: TRBJ2-7
V: TRBV12-3/TRBV12-4
CDR3: CASSFNSGAGEQYF
DNA: TGTGCCAGCAGTTTCAATTCAGGGGCGGGGGAGCAGTACTTC

D: NA
size: few
J: TRBJ2-7
V: TRBV11-2
CDR3: CASTGTGTGYEQYF
DNA: TGTGCCAGCACAGGGACTGGAACTGGATACGAGCAGTACTTC

D: NA
size: few
J: TRBJ2-3
V: TRBV7-8
CDR3: CASSTRRGLRDTQYF
DNA: TGTGCCAGCAGCACCCGTAGGGGACTCAGAGATACGCAGTATTTT

D: TRBD2
size: few
J: TRBJ2-1
V: TRBV6-2/TRBV6-3
CDR3: CASSYGGVSSYNEQFF
DNA: TGTGCCAGCAGTTATGGGGGGGTTAGCTCCTACAATGAGCAGTTCTTC

D: TRBD1
size: few
J: TRBJ1-3
V: TRBV14
CDR3: CASSPGTGGNTIYF
DNA: TGTGCCAGCAGCCCCGGGACAGGGGGAAACACCATATATTTT

D: NA
size: few
J: TRBJ1-1
V: TRBV2
CDR3: CASSPRLLNTEAFF
DNA: TGTGCCAGCAGTCCCCGGCTACTGAACACTGAAGCTTTCTTT

D: TRBD2
size: few
J: TRBJ2-1
V: TRBV6-2/TRBV6-3
CDR3: CASSLGLAGRAEQFF
DNA: TGTGCCAGCAGCCTGGGACTAGCGGGACGCGCTGAGCAGTTCTTC